The following is a T cell receptor beta chain sequence with its context. As yet, its antigen is unknown. The data derive from a study of cytomegalovirus exposure and HLA in healthy donors. Findings and caveats of the study: For presence/absence analyses, sequencing depth was assumed to be roughly uniform across donors. Immune exposure information available was restricted to CMV serostatus.

The CDR3 length is 16 residues. With 6 bases removed from V and 0 bases from J, the gap between germline ends came to 17 bases. Germline-derived CDR1 and CDR2 are MNHNY and SVGAGI (reference sequence). Vbeta (60) and Jbeta (13) primers were used in the PCR. In the study's own analysis: An analysis performed later counted about 80 million unique TCR beta chains (roughly 11 million of them shared). Repertoires were generated with immunoSEQ multiplex PCR, while TCRdb's copy carries only in-frame clones and drops some. That table furnishes V, J and clone size, whereas the DNA furnished D and trimming. The sample shows under 150,000 clones, around 10% of them seen only once.

Source material: PBMCs. The clonotype originates from a male donor in good health and CMV-seronegative. This chain links TRBV6-6 with TRBJ1-2; D is uncertain. The CDR3 protein is CASSNDGQRPNYGYTF. CDR3 nucleotide sequence: TGTGCCAGCAGCAACGATGGGCAGCGGCCTAACTATGGCTACACCTTC.